This entry describes one T cell receptor beta chain. Its antigen specificity is not known. It has no much larger one-base neighbor in the sample; base qualities were not kept. The sample belongs to a study of tumor-infiltrating lymphocytes in primary liver carcinoma (TCRdb year 2017). Looking at the study overall: Between late 2015 and early 2016, roughly 5 patients in China with histopathologically diagnosed primary liver carcinoma had their tumors surgically resected. Of the five patients, three men and two women aged 30 to 69 years, four had hepatocellular carcinoma and one had combined HCC and intrahepatic cholangiocarcinoma. The tumors of the five patients were staged as T1-T3 N0M0, with maximum diameters ranging from roughly 4 to 10 cm. Samples yielded roughly 3.5 to 8 million productive TCRbeta reads; read depth did not differ significantly between tissue types. For each liver tumor, the study sampled five regions along with adjacent normal tissue and blood, and applied TCRbeta repertoire sequencing, expression microarrays and whole-exome sequencing. TCRbeta repertoire sequencing covered about 35 specimens from 5 patients: 25 or so tumor regions, 5 adjacent noncancerous liver tissues and 5 peripheral blood samples. Technical replicate repertoires showed high reproducibility, with mean shared-clone rates about 0.91 and correlation coefficients above 0.95. The investigation overall reported the following: Bulk unsorted samples precluded comparing CD4+ and CD8+ T cell repertoires. Only five patients were included in the study, and the authors note that the findings should be validated in a larger study. Because sequencing covered only the TCR beta chain and unpaired alpha chains were not captured, true repertoire diversity is likely underestimated. A significantly larger repertoire fraction was made up by the top 250 clones in tumors than in blood (p = 0.039). Consistent with antigen-driven expansion, pairs of tumor regions showed higher repertoire overlap (mean roughly 35%) than either tumor-adjacent pairs (around 17%) or tumor-blood pairs (around 14%).

Blood RNA was extracted from unsorted whole blood with TRIzol reagent; germline DNA came from the DNeasy Blood & Tissue kit. Chronic HBV infection was present in the patients, and the patients were treatment-naive at sampling. Around 3.6 milliliters of peripheral blood were collected into K2EDTA tubes before surgery. Using a constant-region primer and ProtoScript II reverse transcriptase, TCRbeta-specific cDNA was reverse-transcribed from 450 to 650 ng total RNA. TCRbeta libraries were built with three nested multiplex PCR rounds, a slightly modified ARM-PCR procedure. A final 25-cycle PCR with Deep VentR polymerase added sample barcodes and Illumina adapters. Before sequencing, amplicons between 200 and 500 bp were purified from gel using a QIAquick gel extraction kit. The TCRbeta amplicons were sequenced with 250-bp paired-end reads on an Illumina HiSeq 2500. Regarding the original processing steps: Reads were quality-trimmed with Trimmomatic v0.33, and paired reads were merged with FLASH v1.2.11 to recover full CDR3 sequences. MiGEC v1.2.1b assigned V, D and J germline segments to the rearranged TCRbeta sequences. Clonotype statistics, along with Shannon-Wiener diversity indices, were calculated using VDJtools v1.0.0. To reduce sampling bias, subsequent analyses other than the diversity analysis used only the 250 most abundant clonotypes in each sample. Using fastp at Q25 and MiXCR, TCRdb reprocessed the public reads and kept productive beta chains. Each entry merges the rows of one CDR3 protein and shows their most common DNA and genes. In this record, the V and J calls reflect TCRdb's handling and not the investigators' own analysis. The sample table records about 310,000 distinct CDR3 sequences; 50% to 60% of these occur just once. The ten largest account for about 18% of the sample.

The material sequenced was peripheral blood. This TCR came from a young woman with primary liver carcinoma and hepatitis B virus infection.

The DNA sequence is as follows: TGTGCCAGCAGGACTGGGGACAGGGTAAAATCCTACGAGCAGTACTTC. It is translated as CASRTGDRVKSYEQYF. The rearrangement combines TRBV6-2 or TRBV6-3 with TRBJ2-7, with 9 bases in between that match TRBD1. As encoded in the germline V gene, CDR1 is MNHEY while CDR2 is SVGEGT. For this chain, trimming is 6 bases at the V end and 1 base at the J end, and the number of junction bases without a gene match is 10. Including cysteine and phenylalanine, the CDR3 has 16 amino acids. Only the CDR3 region is kept as DNA, spanning 48 bases read in frame from base 1.